This entry features one TCR beta chain sequence. CDR1 and CDR2 from the germline V gene are GTSNPN and SVGIG (reference sequence). The V and J ends lost 4 bases and 7 bases, in that order; junction bases with no gene match: 7. The CDR3 is 13 amino acids. TCRdb's table, derived via immunoSEQ multiplex PCR, lists solely in-frame clones and lacks some. The repertoire holds around 170,000 clones, more than 70% seen once, with over 7% in the top ten. The data are from a study of blood T cell repertoires in COVID-19. Which cohort a participant joined came from the clinical history participants gave. The V and J genes are TRBV30 and TRBJ1-2; TRBD1 agrees at 9 bases. The TCR was taken from a woman under 40 who had recovered from COVID-19. Sequencing was performed on PBMCs or T cells enriched from blood (not recorded which). In DNA form, the CDR3 reads TGTGCCTGGACCCTACAGGGGGCAGGTGGCTACACCTTC. It encodes CAWTLQGAGGYTF. Variable domain in full (rest from reference TRBV30 and TRBJ1-2): SQTIHQWPATLVQPVGSPLSLECTVEGTSNPNLYWYRQAAGRGLQLLFYSVGIGQISSEVPQNLSASRPQDRQFILSSKKLLLSDSGFYLCAWTLQGAGGYTFGSGTRLTVV.